One sample yielded the 9 T cell receptor beta chains listed below, sequenced in a study of T cell changes during pregnancy in multiple sclerosis (dated by TCRdb to the late 2010s). The method behind the library was the immunoSEQ multiplex PCR assay. This immuneACCESS table, as held by TCRdb, lists in-frame sequences with V and J called but not all clones. Of the missing ones, under half trace to an unresolved V gene in checked studies; the others have no known cause. The sample table holds 40,000 to 50,000 clones, of which roughly 94% were seen once. The ten largest account for 0.4% to 0.55% of the sample. The sequencing here drew on CD4+ T cells from peripheral blood mononuclear cells, taken in the first trimester of pregnancy. All receptors derive from a female donor with multiple sclerosis, enrolled in a pregnancy study.

The gene calls are TRBV5-4 and TRBJ2-5; the match to TRBD1 covers 10 bases. V shed 0 bases and J 2 bases; nucleotides not matched to a gene: 1. CDR3 length: 15 amino acids. The germline gives CDR1 SGHNT, CDR2 YYREEE (reference sequence). CDR3 region: CASSLGDRGQETQYF. CDR3 nucleotides: TGTGCCAGCAGCTTGGGGGACAGGGGACAAGAGACCCAGTACTTC.

The rearrangement links TRBV7-2 to TRBJ1-5; D possibly corresponds to TRBD1 (6 bases). This CDR3 is 15 amino acids long. Germline V gene sequence: CDR1 SGHTA, CDR2 FQGNSA. Trimming took off 6 bases at V and 4 bases at J, with 16 bases between the two ends. In nucleotides, the CDR3 is TGTGCCAGCAGGGAGGACCACAGGGAAAATCAGCCCCAGCATTTT. This sequence encodes CASREDHRENQPQHF.

V gene TRBV7-2 combines with J gene TRBJ1-5; the match to TRBD1 covers 8 bases. The V and J ends lost 3 bases and 0 bases, in that order; junction bases with no gene match: 10. The CDR3 runs to 18 residues. Germline CDR1 and CDR2: SGHTA and FQGNSA. The CDR3 reads CASSFSTGARSSNQPQHF. CDR3 bases: TGTGCCAGCAGCTTTTCGACAGGGGCAAGAAGTAGCAATCAGCCCCAGCATTTT.

J is TRBJ2-7 and V is TRBV7-9; D perhaps matches TRBD1 (6 bases). Germline-derived CDR1 and CDR2 are SEHNR and FQNEAQ (reference sequence). Trimming removed 5 bases at V and 2 bases at J, with 13 bases between. The length of the CDR3 is 14 residues. The CDR3, as DNA: TGTGCCAGCAGCCCGAGGGACAAGCCCTACGAGCAGTACTTC. Residues: CASSPRDKPYEQYF.

This chain connects TRBV2 to TRBJ1-5; TRBD1 aligns across 7 bases. The ends lost 5 bases at V and 7 bases at J; junction bases unmatched: 8. Germline V gene data show CDR1 as SNHLY and CDR2 as FYNNEI. The CDR3 is 14 amino acids. CDR3 in amino acids: CASSSETGRQPQHF. CDR3 coding DNA: TGTGCCAGCAGTAGCGAGACAGGGCGGCAGCCCCAGCATTTT.

Judged by abundance, this clone is medium-sized (0.01 to 0.1%). The rearrangement links TRBV5-6 to TRBJ1-5; no definite D call. CDR3 length: 13 amino acids. Germline values: CDR1 SGHDT, CDR2 YYEEEE. Trimming pared 4 bases from V and 7 bases from J, leaving 12 bases between. CDR3 loop: CASSLDGSQPQHF. The CDR3 nucleotides read TGTGCCAGCAGCCTCGACGGGTCACAGCCCCAGCATTTT.

The chain couples TRBV5-6 to TRBJ1-3; D gene unclear. The CDR3 is made up of 16 amino acids. V dropped 0 bases and J dropped 0 bases, with 10 bases sitting between them. The germline gives CDR1 SGHDT, CDR2 YYEEEE. DNA of the CDR3: TGTGCCAGCAGCTTGGAAAATGGCTTCTCTGGAAACACCATATATTTT. This encodes CASSLENGFSGNTIYF. The full variable domain, completed using reference TRBV5-6 and TRBJ1-3, is DAGVTQSPTHLIKTRGQQVTLRCSPKSGHDTVSWYQQALGQGPQFIFQYYEEEERQRGNFPDRFSGHQFPNYSSELNVNALLLGDSALYLCASSLENGFSGNTIYFGEGSWLTVV.

The J gene is TRBJ1-2, the V gene TRBV23-1; D is possibly TRBD1 (6 bases). TRBV23-1 qualifies as an ORF whose function is uncertain. The length of the CDR3 is 14 residues. V was shortened by 2 bases and J by 1 base, with 8 bases between the two germline ends. The CDR3 protein is CASSQQGHNYGYTF. The DNA of the CDR3 is TGCGCCAGCAGTCAACAGGGACATAACTATGGCTACACCTTC.

The chain has TRBV2 and TRBJ2-3, with a weak D call TRBD2 (5 bases). From germline, CDR1 is SNHLY and CDR2 FYNNEI. Trimming stripped 8 bases from V and 2 bases from J, with 8 bases between. The CDR3 length is 12 residues. CDR3 sequence (DNA): TGTGCCAGCCGACTATACACAGATACGCAGTATTTT. As protein: CASRLYTDTQYF.